This TCR beta chain was found in a study of shared clonotypes between healthy human individuals. At the level of the study: Each donor's CD8 memory used one plate, CD8 naive two, each CD4 subset three. General study points: Sharing across four donors was highest in naive CD4 (around 5%) and lowest in memory CD8 (approximately 0.4%).

The repertoire was sequenced with immunoSEQ multiplex PCR; TCRdb's copy has only in-frame clones and lacks some. The table records 2 million to 3 million clones, 93% of them present only once. In the case of this clone: Its cognate antigen is unknown.

The sequencing sample was made of naive CD4+ T cells from PBMCs. The subset denotes: CD45RA+ positively selected. The receptor's source is a man younger than 35 in good health. Some clones in this sample may be carry-over from other donors' samples.

This chain's CDR3 is CASSPRLSSYEQYF. The CDR3 DNA reads as TGTGCCAGCAGCCCCAGGCTAAGCTCCTACGAGCAGTACTTC. The chain uses TRBV7-9 and TRBJ2-7; the D is unclear. Trimming removed 5 bases from V and 0 bases from J, with 11 bases in between. This CDR3 has 14 residues. Germline CDR1 reads SEHNR; CDR2 reads FQNEAQ (reference sequence).